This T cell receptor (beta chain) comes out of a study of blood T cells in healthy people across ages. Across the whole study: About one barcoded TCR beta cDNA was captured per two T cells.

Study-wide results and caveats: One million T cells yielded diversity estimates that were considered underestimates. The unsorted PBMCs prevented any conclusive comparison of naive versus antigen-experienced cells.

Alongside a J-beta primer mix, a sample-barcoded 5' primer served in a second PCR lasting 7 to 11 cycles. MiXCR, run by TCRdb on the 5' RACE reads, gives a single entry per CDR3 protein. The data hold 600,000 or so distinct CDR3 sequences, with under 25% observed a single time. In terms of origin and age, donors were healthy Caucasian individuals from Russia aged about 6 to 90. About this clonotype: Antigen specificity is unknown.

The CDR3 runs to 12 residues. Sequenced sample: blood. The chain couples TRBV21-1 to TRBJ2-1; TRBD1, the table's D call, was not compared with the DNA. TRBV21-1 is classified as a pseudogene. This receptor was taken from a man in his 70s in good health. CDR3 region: CASFQGMGEQFF. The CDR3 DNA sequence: TGTGCCAGCTTTCAGGGTATGGGTGAGCAGTTCTTC.